This T cell receptor (beta chain) appears in the sequencing data of a study of neoadjuvant anti-PD-1 for oral cavity cancer. V lost 3 bases and J lost 1, with 16 bases in between. The CDR3 consists of 16 residues. Per the germline V gene, CDR1 is LNHDA and CDR2 is SQIVND (reference sequence). This clone was detected only once. The time point denotes: after neoadjuvant nivolumab, at surgical resection. The method was immunoSEQ multiplex PCR; TCRdb's version includes in-frame clones alone and lacks a portion of them. Of about 8,000 clones in the sample, around 63% were seen once. The source was PBMCs, collected after nivolumab (anti-PD-1) treatment. The V gene is TRBV19, the J gene TRBJ2-7; D might be TRBD2 (6 bases). The receptor's source is a person aged 35 to 85 with oral cavity squamous cell carcinoma. CDR3 protein: CASSISSDTVSYEQYF. The CDR3 DNA is TGTGCCAGTAGTATTTCTAGCGACACGGTTTCCTACGAGCAGTACTTC. Filled out from reference TRBV19 and TRBJ2-7, the complete variable domain reads DGGITQSPKYLFRKEGQNVTLSCEQNLNHDAMYWYRQDPGQGLRLIYYSQIVNDFQKGDIAEGYSVSREKKESFPLTVTSAQKNPTAFYLCASSISSDTVSYEQYFGPGTRLTVT.